The entry that follows covers one TCR beta chain sequence. This record comes from a study of blood T cell repertoires in COVID-19. Assignment of participants to cohorts was predicated upon participant-reported clinical history. TCRdb keeps only in-frame clones here, not all; method: immunoSEQ multiplex PCR. The sample contains about 210,000 clones, around nine tenths of which appear only once. What was sequenced was PBMCs or T cells enriched from blood (not recorded which). The sequence was collected from a young man in a cohort exposed to, infected with or recovered from COVID-19 (not recorded which).

CDR3 nucleotide sequence: TGTGCCAGCAGTGGAAACCGGGACAGGTGGGCTGGGACCCAGTACTTC. As protein: CASSGNRDRWAGTQYF. The V and J genes are TRBV27 and TRBJ2-5; the match to TRBD1 covers 8 bases. The J segment lost 7 bases and the V segment lost 5 bases, leaving 15 bases of the junction unmatched. The CDR3 is 16 amino acids. Germline V gives CDR1 MNHEY, CDR2 SMNVEV (reference sequence).